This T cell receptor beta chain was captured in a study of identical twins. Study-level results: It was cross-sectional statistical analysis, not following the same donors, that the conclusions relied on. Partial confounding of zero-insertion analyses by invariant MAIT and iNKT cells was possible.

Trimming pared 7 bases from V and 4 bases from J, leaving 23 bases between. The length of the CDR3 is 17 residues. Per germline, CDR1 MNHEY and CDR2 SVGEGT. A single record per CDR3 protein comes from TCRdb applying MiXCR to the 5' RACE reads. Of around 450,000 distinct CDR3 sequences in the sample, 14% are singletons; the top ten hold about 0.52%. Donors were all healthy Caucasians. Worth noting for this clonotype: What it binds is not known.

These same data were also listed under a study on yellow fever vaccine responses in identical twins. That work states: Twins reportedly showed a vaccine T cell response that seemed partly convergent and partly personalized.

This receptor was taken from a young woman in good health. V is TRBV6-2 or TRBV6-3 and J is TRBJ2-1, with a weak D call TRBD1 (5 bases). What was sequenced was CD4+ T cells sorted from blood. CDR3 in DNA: TGTGCCAGCACTCATGATAAAGACAGCCTAATATACAATGAGCAGTTCTTC. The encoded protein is CASTHDKDSLIYNEQFF.